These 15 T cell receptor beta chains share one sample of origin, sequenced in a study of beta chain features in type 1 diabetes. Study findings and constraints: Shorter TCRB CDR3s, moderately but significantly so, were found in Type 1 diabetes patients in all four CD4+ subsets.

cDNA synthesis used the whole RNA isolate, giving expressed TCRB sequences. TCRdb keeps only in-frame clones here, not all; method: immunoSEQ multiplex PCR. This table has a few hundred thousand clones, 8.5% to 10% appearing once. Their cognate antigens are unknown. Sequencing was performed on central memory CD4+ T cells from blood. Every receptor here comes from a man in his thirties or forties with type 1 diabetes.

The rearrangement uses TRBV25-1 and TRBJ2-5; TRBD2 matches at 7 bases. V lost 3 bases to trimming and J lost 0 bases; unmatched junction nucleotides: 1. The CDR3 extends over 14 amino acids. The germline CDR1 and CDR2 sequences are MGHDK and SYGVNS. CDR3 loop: CASSEAGDQETQYF. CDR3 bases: TGTGCCAGCAGTGAGGCGGGGGACCAAGAGACCCAGTACTTC.

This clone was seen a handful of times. Here the CDR3 DNA reads TGTGCCAGCAGTGAATACACAGACAATGAGCAGTTCTTC. Amino acid sequence: CASSEYTDNEQFF. The chain uses TRBV6-5 and TRBJ2-1; no reliable D call. V shed 5 bases and J shed 5 bases, with 10 bases lying between them. This CDR3 region has 13 residues. CDR1 is MNHEY and CDR2 is SVGAGI in the germline V gene.

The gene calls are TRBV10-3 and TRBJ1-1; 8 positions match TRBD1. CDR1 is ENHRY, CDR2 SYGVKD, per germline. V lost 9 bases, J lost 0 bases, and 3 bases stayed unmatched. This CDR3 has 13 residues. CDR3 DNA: TGTGCCATTCTACAGGGGGTGAACACTGAAGCTTTCTTT. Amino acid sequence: CAILQGVNTEAFF.

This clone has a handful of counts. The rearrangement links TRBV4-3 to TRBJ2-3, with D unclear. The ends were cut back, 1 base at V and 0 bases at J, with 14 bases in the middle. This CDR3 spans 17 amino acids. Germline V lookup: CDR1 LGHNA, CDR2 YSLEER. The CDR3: CASSQGSIRQSTDTQYF. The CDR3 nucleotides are TGCGCCAGCAGCCAAGGCAGCATCCGACAAAGCACAGATACGCAGTATTTT.

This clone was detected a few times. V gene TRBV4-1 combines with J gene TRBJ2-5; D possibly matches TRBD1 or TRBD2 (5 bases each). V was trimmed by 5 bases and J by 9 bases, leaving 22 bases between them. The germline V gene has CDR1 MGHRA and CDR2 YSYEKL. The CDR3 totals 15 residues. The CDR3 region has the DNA TGCGCCAGCAGCTCCTCAGGGACGGCCCGCAGGGCCCAGTACTTC. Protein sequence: CASSSSGTARRAQYF.

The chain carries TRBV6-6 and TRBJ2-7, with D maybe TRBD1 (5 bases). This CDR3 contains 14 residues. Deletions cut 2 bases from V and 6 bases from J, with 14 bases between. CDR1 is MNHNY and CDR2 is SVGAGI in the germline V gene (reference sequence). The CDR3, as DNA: TGTGCCAGCAGTTACACCTCAGACAGTAGCGAGCAGTACTTC. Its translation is CASSYTSDSSEQYF.

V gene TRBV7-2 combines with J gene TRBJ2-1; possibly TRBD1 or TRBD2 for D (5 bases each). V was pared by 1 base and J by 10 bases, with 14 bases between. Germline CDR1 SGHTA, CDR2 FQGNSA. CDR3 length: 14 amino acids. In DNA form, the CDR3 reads TGTGCCAGCAGCTTAGAAGGGAGCAGGGCGGAGCAGTTCTTC. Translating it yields CASSLEGSRAEQFF.

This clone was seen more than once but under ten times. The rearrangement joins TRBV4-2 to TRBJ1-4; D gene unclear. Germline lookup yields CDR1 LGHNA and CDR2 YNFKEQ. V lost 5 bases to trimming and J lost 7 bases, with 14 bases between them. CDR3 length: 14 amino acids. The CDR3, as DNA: TGTGCCAGCAGCTCAGGCAACCGGGGTGAAAAACTGTTTTTT. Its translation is CASSSGNRGEKLFF.

The CDR3 DNA follows: TGTGCCAGTGGGTTCGGCAGGGTGTCTGGAAACACCATATATTTT. The encoded protein is CASGFGRVSGNTIYF. V gene TRBV6-6 combines with J gene TRBJ1-3, with D possibly TRBD1 on 5 matching bases. The CDR3 spans 15 residues. The V end was cut by 9 bases, the J end by 1 base, with 16 bases between. The germline V gene encodes CDR1 MNHNY and CDR2 SVGAGI (reference sequence).

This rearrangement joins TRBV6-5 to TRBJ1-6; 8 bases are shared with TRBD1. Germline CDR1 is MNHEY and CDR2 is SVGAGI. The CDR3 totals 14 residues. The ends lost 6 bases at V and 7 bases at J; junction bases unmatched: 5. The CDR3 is CASSFNRGNSPLHF. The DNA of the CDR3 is TGTGCCAGCAGCTTTAACAGGGGGAATTCACCCCTCCACTTT.

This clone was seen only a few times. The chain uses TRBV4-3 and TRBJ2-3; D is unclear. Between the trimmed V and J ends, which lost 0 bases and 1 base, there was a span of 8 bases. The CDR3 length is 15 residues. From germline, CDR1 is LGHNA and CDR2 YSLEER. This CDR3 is CASSQESQGTDTQYF. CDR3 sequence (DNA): TGCGCCAGCAGCCAAGAGTCCCAGGGCACAGATACGCAGTATTTT.

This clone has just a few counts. In DNA, the CDR3 is TGTGCCAGCAGCAGGGGGACTAGCGGTAACACAGATACGCAGTATTTT. It encodes CASSRGTSGNTDTQYF. The chain is built from TRBV5-4 and TRBJ2-3, with 11 bases lining up with TRBD2. This CDR3 is built from 16 residues. V lost 4 bases to trimming and J lost 2 bases; unmatched junction nucleotides: 6. Germline CDR1 and CDR2: SGHNT and YYREEE (reference sequence).

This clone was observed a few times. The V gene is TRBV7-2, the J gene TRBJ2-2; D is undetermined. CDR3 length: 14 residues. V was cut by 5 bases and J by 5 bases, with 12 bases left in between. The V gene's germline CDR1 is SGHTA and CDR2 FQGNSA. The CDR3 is CASSQDWTTGELFF. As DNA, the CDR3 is TGTGCCAGCAGCCAAGACTGGACGACCGGGGAGCTGTTTTTT. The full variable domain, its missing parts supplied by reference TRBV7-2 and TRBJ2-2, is GAGVSQSPSNKVTEKGKDVELRCDPISGHTALYWYRQSLGQGLEFLIYFQGNSAPDKSGLPSDRFSAERTGGSVSTLTIQRTQQEDSAVYLCASSQDWTTGELFFGEGSRLTVL.

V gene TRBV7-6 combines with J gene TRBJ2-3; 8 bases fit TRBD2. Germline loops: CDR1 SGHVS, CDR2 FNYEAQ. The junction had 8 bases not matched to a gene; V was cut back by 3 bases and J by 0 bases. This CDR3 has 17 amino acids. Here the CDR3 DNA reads TGTGCCAGCAGCTTCAGCGGGAGTATGTATAGCACAGATACGCAGTATTTT. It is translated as CASSFSGSMYSTDTQYF.

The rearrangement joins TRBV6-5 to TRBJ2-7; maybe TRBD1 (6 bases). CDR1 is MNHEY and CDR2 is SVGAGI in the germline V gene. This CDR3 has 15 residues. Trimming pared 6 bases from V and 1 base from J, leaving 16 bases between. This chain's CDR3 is CASRLRDTSSYEQYF. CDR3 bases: TGTGCCAGCAGATTACGGGACACTTCTTCCTACGAGCAGTACTTC.